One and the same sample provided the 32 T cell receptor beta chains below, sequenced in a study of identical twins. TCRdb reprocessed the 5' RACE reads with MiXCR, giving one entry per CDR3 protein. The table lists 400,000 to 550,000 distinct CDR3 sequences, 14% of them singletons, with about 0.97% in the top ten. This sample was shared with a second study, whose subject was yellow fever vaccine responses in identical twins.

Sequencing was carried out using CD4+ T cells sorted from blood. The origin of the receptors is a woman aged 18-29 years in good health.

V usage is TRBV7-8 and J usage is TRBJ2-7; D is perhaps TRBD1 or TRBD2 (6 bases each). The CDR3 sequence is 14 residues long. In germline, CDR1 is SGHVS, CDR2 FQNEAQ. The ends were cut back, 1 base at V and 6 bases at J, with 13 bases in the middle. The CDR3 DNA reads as TGTGCCAGCAGCTTAGAATCGGGGGCATCCGAGCAGTACTTC. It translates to CASSLESGASEQYF. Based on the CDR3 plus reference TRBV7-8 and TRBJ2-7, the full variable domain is GAGVSQSPRYKVAKRGQDVALRCDPISGHVSLFWYQQALGQGPEFLTYFQNEAQLDKSGLPSDRFFAERPEGSVSTLKIQRTQQEDSAVYLCASSLESGASEQYFGPGTRLTVT.

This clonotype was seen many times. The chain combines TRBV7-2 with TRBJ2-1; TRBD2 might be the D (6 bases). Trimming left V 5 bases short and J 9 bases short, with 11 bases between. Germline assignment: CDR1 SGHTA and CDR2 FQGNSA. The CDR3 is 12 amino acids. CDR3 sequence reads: CASSHAGTEQFF. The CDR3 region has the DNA TGTGCCAGCAGCCATGCGGGGACTGAGCAGTTCTTC. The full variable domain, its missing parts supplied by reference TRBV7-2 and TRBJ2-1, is GAGVSQSPSNKVTEKGKDVELRCDPISGHTALYWYRQSLGQGLEFLIYFQGNSAPDKSGLPSDRFSAERTGGSVSTLTIQRTQQEDSAVYLCASSHAGTEQFFGPGTRLTVL.

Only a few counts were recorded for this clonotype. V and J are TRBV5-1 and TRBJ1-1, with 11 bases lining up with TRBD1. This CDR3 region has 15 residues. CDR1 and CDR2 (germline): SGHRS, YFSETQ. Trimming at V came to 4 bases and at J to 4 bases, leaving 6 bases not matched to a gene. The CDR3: CASSPSGQGGTEAFF. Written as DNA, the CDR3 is TGCGCCAGCAGCCCGTCGGGACAGGGGGGCACTGAAGCTTTCTTT.

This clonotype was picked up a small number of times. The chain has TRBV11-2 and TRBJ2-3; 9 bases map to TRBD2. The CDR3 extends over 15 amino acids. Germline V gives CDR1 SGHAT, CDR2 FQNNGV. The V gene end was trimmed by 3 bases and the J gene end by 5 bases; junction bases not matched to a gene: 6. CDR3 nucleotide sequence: TGTGCCAGCAGCTTGGGCGGGGGGGCAATAGATACGCAGTATTTT. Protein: CASSLGGGAIDTQYF.

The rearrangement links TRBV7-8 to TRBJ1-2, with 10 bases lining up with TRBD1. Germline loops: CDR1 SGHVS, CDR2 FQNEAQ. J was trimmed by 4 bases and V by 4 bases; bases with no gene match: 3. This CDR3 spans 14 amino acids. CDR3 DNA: TGTGCCAGCAGCTCGACAGGGGGCGTCTATGGCTACACCTTC. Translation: CASSSTGGVYGYTF.

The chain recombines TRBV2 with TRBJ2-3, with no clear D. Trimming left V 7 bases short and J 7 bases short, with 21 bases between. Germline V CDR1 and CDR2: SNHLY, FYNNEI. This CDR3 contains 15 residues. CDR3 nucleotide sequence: TGTGCCAGCAAAGGTGACTTGGACCCGTTTAATACGCAGTATTTT. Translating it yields CASKGDLDPFNTQYF.

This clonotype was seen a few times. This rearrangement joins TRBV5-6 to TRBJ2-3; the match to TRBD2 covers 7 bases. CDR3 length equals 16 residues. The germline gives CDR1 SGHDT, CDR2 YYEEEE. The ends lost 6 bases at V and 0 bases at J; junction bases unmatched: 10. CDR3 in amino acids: CASTESGKTSTDTQYF. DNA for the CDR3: TGTGCCAGCACCGAGAGCGGGAAGACTAGCACAGATACGCAGTATTTT.

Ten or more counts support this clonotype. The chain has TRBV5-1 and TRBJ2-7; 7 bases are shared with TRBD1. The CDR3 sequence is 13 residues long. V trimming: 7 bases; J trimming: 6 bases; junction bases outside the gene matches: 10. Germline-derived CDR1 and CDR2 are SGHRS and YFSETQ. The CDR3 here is CASGQAALSEQYF. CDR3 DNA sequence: TGCGCCAGCGGACAGGCCGCCCTCTCCGAGCAGTACTTC.

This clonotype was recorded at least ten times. CDR3 loop: CASRRELETQYF. As DNA, the CDR3 is TGTGCCAGCAGGAGGGAACTAGAGACCCAGTACTTC. The J gene is TRBJ2-5, the V gene TRBV2, with a weak D call TRBD2 (5 bases). Germline loops: CDR1 SNHLY, CDR2 FYNNEI. This CDR3 region has 12 residues. V lost 6 bases and J lost 4, with 9 bases in between.

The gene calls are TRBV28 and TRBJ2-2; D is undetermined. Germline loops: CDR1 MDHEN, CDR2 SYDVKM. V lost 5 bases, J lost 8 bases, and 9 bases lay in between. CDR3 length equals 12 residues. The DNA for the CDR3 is TGTGCCAGCAGTCCACTGGGGGGGGAGCTGTTTTTT. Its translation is CASSPLGGELFF.

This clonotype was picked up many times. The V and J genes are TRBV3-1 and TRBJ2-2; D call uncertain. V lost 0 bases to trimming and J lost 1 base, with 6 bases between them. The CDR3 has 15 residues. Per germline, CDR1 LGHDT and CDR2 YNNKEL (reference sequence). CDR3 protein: CASSQDGRNTGELFF. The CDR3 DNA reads TGTGCCAGCAGCCAAGATGGTAGGAACACCGGGGAGCTGTTTTTT.

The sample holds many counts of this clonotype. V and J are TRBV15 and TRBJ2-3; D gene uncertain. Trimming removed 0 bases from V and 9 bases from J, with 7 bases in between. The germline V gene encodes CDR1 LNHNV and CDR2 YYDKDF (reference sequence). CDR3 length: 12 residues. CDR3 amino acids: CATSREQGTQYF. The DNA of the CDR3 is TGTGCCACCAGCAGAGAACAAGGGACGCAGTATTTT.

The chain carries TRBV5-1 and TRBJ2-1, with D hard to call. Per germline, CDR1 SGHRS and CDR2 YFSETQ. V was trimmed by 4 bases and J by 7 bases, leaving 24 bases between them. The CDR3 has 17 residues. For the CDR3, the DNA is TGCGCCAGCAGCCCTGGTCAAGGTAGGCGTAGGGTGAATGAGCAGTTCTTC. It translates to CASSPGQGRRRVNEQFF.

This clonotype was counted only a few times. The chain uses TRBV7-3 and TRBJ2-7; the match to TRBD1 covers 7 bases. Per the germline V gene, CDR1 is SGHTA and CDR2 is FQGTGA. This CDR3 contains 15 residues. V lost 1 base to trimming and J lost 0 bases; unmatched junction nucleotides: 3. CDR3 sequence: CASSLRPGGSYEQYF. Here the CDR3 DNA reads TGTGCCAGCAGCTTAAGGCCAGGGGGCTCCTACGAGCAGTACTTC.

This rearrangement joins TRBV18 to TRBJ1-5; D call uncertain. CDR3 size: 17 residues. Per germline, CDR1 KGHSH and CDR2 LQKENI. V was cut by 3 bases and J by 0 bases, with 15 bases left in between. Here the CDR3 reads CASSPNPGNYSNQPQHF. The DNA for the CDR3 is TGTGCCAGCTCACCTAATCCTGGGAATTATAGCAATCAGCCCCAGCATTTT.

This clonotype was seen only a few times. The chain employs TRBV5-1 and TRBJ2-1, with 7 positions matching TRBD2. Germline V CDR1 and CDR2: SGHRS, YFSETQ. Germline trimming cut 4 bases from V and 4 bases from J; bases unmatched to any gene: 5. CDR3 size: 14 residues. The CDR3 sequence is CASSPKAGYNEQFF. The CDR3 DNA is TGCGCCAGCAGCCCTAAAGCGGGGTACAATGAGCAGTTCTTC.

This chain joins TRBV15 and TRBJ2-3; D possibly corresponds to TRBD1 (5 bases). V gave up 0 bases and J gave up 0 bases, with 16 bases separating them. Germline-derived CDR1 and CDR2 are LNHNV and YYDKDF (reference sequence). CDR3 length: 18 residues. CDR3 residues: CATSRDRVTVPSTDTQYF. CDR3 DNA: TGTGCCACCAGCAGAGATCGGGTGACAGTCCCTAGCACAGATACGCAGTATTTT. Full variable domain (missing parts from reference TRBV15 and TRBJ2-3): DAMVIQNPRYQVTQFGKPVTLSCSQTLNHNVMYWYQQKSSQAPKLLFHYYDKDFNNEADTPDNFQSRRPNTSFCFLDIRSPGLGDTAMYLCATSRDRVTVPSTDTQYFGPGTRLTVL.

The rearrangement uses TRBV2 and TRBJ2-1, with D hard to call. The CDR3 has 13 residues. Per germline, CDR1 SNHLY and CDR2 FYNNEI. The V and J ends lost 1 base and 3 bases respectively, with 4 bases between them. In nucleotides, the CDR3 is TGTGCCAGCAGTGAAGTGGTCTACAATGAGCAGTTCTTC. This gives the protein CASSEVVYNEQFF.

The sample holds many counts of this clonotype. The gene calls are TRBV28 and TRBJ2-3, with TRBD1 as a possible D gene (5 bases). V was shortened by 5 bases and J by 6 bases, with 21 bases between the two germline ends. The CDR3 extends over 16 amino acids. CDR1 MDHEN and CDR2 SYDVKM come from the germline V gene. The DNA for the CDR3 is TGTGCCAGCAGTAGACCTGACAGACGAGACTCGGATACGCAGTATTTT. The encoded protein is CASSRPDRRDSDTQYF.

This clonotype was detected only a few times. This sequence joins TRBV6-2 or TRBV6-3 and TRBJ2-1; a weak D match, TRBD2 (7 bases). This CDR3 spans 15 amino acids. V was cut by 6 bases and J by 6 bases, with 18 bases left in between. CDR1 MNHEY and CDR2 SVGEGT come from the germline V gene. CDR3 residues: CASRAGGLDANEQFF. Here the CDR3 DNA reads TGTGCCAGCAGGGCCGGGGGGCTCGACGCCAATGAGCAGTTCTTC.

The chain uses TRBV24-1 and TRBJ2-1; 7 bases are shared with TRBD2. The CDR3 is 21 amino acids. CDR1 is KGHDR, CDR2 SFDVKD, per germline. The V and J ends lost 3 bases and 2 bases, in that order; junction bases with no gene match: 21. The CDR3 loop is CATSDPGPTAGPSGAYNEQFF. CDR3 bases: TGTGCCACCAGTGATCCAGGCCCGACGGCGGGTCCTAGCGGAGCCTACAATGAGCAGTTCTTC.

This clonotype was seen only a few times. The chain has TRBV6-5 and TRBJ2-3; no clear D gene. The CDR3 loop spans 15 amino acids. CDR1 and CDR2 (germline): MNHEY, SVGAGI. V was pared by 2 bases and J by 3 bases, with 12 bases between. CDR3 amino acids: CASSYPPSGTDTQYF. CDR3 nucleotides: TGTGCCAGCAGTTACCCTCCGTCTGGTACAGATACGCAGTATTTT.

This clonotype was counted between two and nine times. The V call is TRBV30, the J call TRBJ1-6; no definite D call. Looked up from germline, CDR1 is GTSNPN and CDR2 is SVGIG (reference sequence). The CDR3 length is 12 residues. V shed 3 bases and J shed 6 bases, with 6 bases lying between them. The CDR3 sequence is CAWRTFNSPLHF. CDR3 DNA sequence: TGTGCCTGGAGGACATTTAATTCACCCCTCCACTTT.

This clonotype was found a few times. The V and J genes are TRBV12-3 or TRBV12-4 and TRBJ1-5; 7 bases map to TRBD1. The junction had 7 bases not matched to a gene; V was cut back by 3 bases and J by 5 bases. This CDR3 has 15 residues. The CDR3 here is CASSFWNRGDQPQHF. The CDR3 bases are TGTGCCAGCAGTTTTTGGAACAGGGGCGATCAGCCCCAGCATTTT.

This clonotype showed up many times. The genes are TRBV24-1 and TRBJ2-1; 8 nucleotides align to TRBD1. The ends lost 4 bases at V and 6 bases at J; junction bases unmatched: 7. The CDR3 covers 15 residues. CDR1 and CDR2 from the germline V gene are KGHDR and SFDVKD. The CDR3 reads CATSDPTGDANEQFF. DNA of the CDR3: TGTGCCACCAGTGACCCGACAGGGGATGCCAATGAGCAGTTCTTC.

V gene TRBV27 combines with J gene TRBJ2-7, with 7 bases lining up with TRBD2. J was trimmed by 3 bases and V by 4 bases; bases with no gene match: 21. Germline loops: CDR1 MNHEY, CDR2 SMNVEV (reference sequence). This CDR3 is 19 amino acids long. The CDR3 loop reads CASSYRPSKLGGNIYEQYF. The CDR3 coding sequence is TGTGCCAGCAGTTACCGCCCTTCGAAGCTGGGAGGGAATATCTACGAGCAGTACTTC.

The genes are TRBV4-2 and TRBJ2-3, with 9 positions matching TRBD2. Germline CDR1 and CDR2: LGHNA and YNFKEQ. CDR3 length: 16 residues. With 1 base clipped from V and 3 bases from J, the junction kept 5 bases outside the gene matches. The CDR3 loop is CASSQGTTSGTDTQYF. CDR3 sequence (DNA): TGTGCCAGCAGCCAAGGTACCACTAGCGGGACAGATACGCAGTATTTT.

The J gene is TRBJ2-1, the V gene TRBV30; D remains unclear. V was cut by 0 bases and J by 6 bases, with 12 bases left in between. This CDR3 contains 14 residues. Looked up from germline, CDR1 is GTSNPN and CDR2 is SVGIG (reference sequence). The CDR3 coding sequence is TGTGCCTGGAGTGTACCGGGCAAGACCAATGAGCAGTTCTTC. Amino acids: CAWSVPGKTNEQFF.

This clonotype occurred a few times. CDR3 coding DNA: TGTGCCAGCAGTGAGAAGGGGGCTTGGAAAAGTTCACCCCTCCACTTT. This encodes CASSEKGAWKSSPLHF. The genes are TRBV2 and TRBJ1-6; 7 bases agree with TRBD1. With V trimmed by 3 bases and J by 9 bases, 11 bases remained unmatched. This CDR3 region has 16 residues. Germline V CDR1 and CDR2: SNHLY, FYNNEI.

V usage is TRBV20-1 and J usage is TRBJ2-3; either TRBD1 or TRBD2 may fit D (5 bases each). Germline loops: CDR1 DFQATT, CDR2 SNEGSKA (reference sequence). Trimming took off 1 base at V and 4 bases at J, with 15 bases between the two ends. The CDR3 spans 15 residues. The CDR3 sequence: CSARVGGSRSDTQYF. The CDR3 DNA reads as TGCAGTGCTAGAGTTGGGGGTTCTAGATCAGATACGCAGTATTTT.

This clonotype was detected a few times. In nucleotides, the CDR3 is TGTGCCAGCAGTCGAGACAGGGGCAATTATCAGCCCCAGCATTTT. It yields the protein CASSRDRGNYQPQHF. The chain carries TRBV2 and TRBJ1-5; 8 nucleotides match TRBD1. CDR3 size: 15 residues. The V segment lost 5 bases and the J segment 5 bases; nucleotides outside the gene matches: 8. The germline gives CDR1 SNHLY, CDR2 FYNNEI.

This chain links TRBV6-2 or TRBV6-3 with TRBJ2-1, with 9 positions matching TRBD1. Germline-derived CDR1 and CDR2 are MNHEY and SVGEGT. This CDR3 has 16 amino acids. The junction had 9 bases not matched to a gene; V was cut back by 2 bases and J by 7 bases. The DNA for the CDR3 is TGTGCCAGCAGTTACCTAGGGACAGGGCACAAAAATGAGCAGTTCTTC. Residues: CASSYLGTGHKNEQFF.